This T cell receptor beta chain was sequenced during a study of blood T cell repertoires in COVID-19. Study overall: The analysed material was cDNA or gDNA that came from T cells, B-cell-depleted T cells, or PBMCs.

As originally analysed: Quantification of nucleated cells was approximated via reference gene primer amplification. Using immunoSEQ multiplex PCR, the repertoire was profiled, and TCRdb retains in-frame clones only, with some absent. V, J and clone size were drawn from that table, and D and trimming were deduced from the DNA. Of hundreds of thousands of clones listed, about 91% are singletons. Seattle enrolled patients during active infection and tracked them longitudinally. Material: peripheral blood. The source is a woman in her twenties or thirties with COVID-19, enrolled during active disease.

In nucleotides, the CDR3 is TGCGCCAGCAGCTTGACTGGGAGCGGGGCCAACGTCCTGACTTTC. Its translation is CASSLTGSGANVLTF. The chain uses TRBV5-1 and TRBJ2-6, with D perhaps matching TRBD2 (5 bases). The CDR3 sequence is 15 residues long. The V end lost 1 base, the J end lost 4 bases, and 9 bases lay between the germline ends. The germline CDR1 and CDR2 sequences are SGHRS and YFSETQ.